This passage covers 8 T cell receptor beta chains from one sample sequenced in a study of blood T cell repertoires in COVID-19. Measured with immunoSEQ multiplex PCR; TCRdb has only the in-frame clones, and not every one. Of about 490,000 clones listed, around 85% are singletons. The sequenced sample was peripheral blood. These receptor sequences come from a human donor in a cohort sampled during active COVID-19.

The V and J genes are TRBV7-6 and TRBJ1-4, with D possibly being TRBD1 (6 bases). V lost 2 bases, J lost 4 bases, and 23 bases lay in between. Germline CDR1 reads SGHVS; CDR2 reads FNYEAQ. CDR3 length: 19 residues. CDR3 sequence reads: CASSLHAPSLDSHNEKLFF. The CDR3 region has the DNA TGTGCCAGCAGCTTACACGCCCCAAGTTTGGACAGCCATAATGAAAAACTGTTTTTT.

This clone appeared once. V and J are TRBV7-6 and TRBJ2-5; 8 bases map to TRBD2. Per germline, CDR1 SGHVS and CDR2 FNYEAQ. This CDR3 is 17 amino acids long. The junction had 10 bases not matched to a gene; V was cut back by 2 bases and J by 2 bases. The CDR3 protein is CASSLNLASGLQETQYF. The DNA for the CDR3 is TGTGCCAGCAGCTTAAATCTTGCTAGCGGGCTACAAGAGACCCAGTACTTC.

The V and J genes are TRBV30 and TRBJ2-1; D is possibly TRBD2 (5 bases). The V end was cut by 4 bases, the J end by 2 bases, with 6 bases between. CDR1 is GTSNPN and CDR2 is SVGIG in the germline V gene (reference sequence). CDR3 length equals 12 residues. The CDR3: CAWNGAYNEQFF. The CDR3 DNA reads TGTGCCTGGAACGGGGCCTACAATGAGCAGTTCTTC.

The chain has TRBV5-6 and TRBJ1-1; D remains unclear. CDR3 length equals 14 residues. Germline V CDR1 and CDR2: SGHDT, YYEEEE. Trimming took 2 bases from V and 3 from J, leaving 11 bases between them. The CDR3 DNA reads as TGTGCCAGCAGCTTCACTGACTGGGACACTGAAGCTTTCTTT. Translating it yields CASSFTDWDTEAFF.

A few counts support this clone. This chain connects TRBV2 to TRBJ2-2, with TRBD2 matching over 11 bases. The CDR3 length is 14 residues. V trimming: 11 bases; J trimming: 5 bases; junction bases outside the gene matches: 7. CDR1 is SNHLY, CDR2 FYNNEI, per germline. The CDR3, as DNA: TGTGCCGGCCAGGGACTAGCGGTAACCGGGGAGCTGTTTTTT. Protein sequence: CAGQGLAVTGELFF.

This chain uses TRBV6-5 with TRBJ1-1, with unresolved D. Germline loops: CDR1 MNHEY, CDR2 SVGAGI. Trimming pared 6 bases from V and 1 base from J, leaving 9 bases between. The CDR3 runs 13 residues. The CDR3 sequence is CASRMRQNTEAFF. The CDR3 coding sequence is TGTGCCAGCAGGATGCGACAGAACACTGAAGCTTTCTTT.

The rearrangement uses TRBV29-1 and TRBJ1-3; D remains unclear. Germline CDR1 SQVTM, CDR2 ANQGSEA. CDR3 size: 13 residues. The V end lost 5 bases, the J end lost 4 bases, and 12 bases lay between the germline ends. The CDR3 reads CSVKSSGGNTIYF. The CDR3, as DNA: TGCAGCGTTAAGAGCTCGGGAGGAAACACCATATATTTT.

V gene TRBV5-4 combines with J gene TRBJ2-3, with TRBD2 matching 11 bases. This CDR3 is 18 amino acids long. Germline CDR1 reads SGHNT; CDR2 reads YYREEE (reference sequence). The junction had 8 bases not matched to a gene; V was cut back by 2 bases and J by 0 bases. CDR3: CASSLGLAGYSSTDTQYF. The CDR3 bases are TGTGCCAGCAGCTTAGGACTAGCGGGCTATTCTAGCACAGATACGCAGTATTTT. The full variable domain, with the rest looked up from reference TRBV5-4 and TRBJ2-3, is ETGVTQSPTHLIKTRGQQVTLRCSSQSGHNTVSWYQQALGQGPQFIFQYYREEENGRGNFPPRFSGLQFPNYSSELNVNALELDDSALYLCASSLGLAGYSSTDTQYFGPGTRLTVL.